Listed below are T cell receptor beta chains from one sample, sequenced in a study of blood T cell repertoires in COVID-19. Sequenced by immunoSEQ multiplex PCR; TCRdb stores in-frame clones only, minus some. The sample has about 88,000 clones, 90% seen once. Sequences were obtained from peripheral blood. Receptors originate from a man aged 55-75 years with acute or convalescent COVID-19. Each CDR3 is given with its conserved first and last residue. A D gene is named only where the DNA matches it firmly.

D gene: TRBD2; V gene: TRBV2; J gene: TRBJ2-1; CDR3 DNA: TGTGCCAGCAGTGTGGCTAGCGGGAGGGCGAATGAGCAGTTCTTC; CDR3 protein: CASSVASGRANEQFF
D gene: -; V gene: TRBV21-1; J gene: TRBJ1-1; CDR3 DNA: TGTGCCAGCGCTACGACCCTCGGGGGAGGCACTGAAGCTTTCTTT; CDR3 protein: CASATTLGGGTEAFF
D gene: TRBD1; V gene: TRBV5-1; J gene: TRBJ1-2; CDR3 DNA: TGCGCCAGCAGCTTGGCCCACGACAGGGCTTATGGCTACACCTTC; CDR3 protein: CASSLAHDRAYGYTF
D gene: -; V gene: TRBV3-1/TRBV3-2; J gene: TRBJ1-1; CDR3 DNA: TGTGCCAGCAGCCACTCCGACAGAAGGGACACTGAAGCTTTCTTT; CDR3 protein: CASSHSDRRDTEAFF
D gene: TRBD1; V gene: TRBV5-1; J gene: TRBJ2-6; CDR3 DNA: TGCGCCAGCAGCTCCGGGACAGGGTTAGGGGCCAACGTCCTGACTTTC; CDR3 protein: CASSSGTGLGANVLTF
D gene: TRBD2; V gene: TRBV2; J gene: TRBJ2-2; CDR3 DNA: TGTGCCAGCACAGGACTAGCGAACACCGGGGAGCTGTTTTTT; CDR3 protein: CASTGLANTGELFF
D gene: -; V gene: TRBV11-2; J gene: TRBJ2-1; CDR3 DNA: TGTGCCAGCACCCTAAATGGGGAGCCCTACAATGAGCAGTTCTTC; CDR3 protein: CASTLNGEPYNEQFF
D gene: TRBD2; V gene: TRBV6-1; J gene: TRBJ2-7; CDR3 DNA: TGTGCCAGCAGTGAAGCGCTAGCGGGAGGGGGCGAGCAGTACTTC; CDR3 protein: CASSEALAGGGEQYF
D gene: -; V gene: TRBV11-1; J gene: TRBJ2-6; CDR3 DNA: TGTGCCAGCAGTTCGGGGGTTTGGGCTGGGGCCAACGTCCTGACTTTC; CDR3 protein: CASSSGVWAGANVLTF
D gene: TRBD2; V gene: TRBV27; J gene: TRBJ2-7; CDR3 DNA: TGTGCCAGCAGTCAAACTAGCGGTATTAGGACCTACGAGCAGTACTTC; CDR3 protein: CASSQTSGIRTYEQYF
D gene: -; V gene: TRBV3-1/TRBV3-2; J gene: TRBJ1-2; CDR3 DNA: TGTGCCAGCAGCCTGAAGGACAGCAACTATGGCTACACCTTC; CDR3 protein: CASSLKDSNYGYTF